Listed below are T cell receptor beta chains from one sample, sequenced in a study of blood T cell repertoires in COVID-19. Sequencing used immunoSEQ multiplex PCR; TCRdb keeps in-frame clones, though not all of them. The sample comprises approximately 150,000 clones, about 81% of which are singletons, and about a tenth rests with the top ten. Sequencing input: peripheral blood. These receptors were obtained from a human donor in a cohort sampled during active COVID-19. Each CDR3 is given with its conserved first and last residue. A clone size is listed for some rows: how often the clone was seen (once, few, many), or a class if it is expanded.

CDR3aa: CASSPRTGGMNTEAFF; j_gene: TRBJ1-1; v_gene: TRBV18; abundance: NA
CDR3aa: CAWSSGVNTEAFF; j_gene: TRBJ1-1; v_gene: TRBV30; abundance: NA
CDR3aa: CSVASDRDSYGYTF; j_gene: TRBJ1-2; v_gene: TRBV29-1; abundance: NA
CDR3aa: CATREEGVTDTQYF; j_gene: TRBJ2-3; v_gene: TRBV27; abundance: NA
CDR3aa: CASSHRDGYTF; j_gene: TRBJ1-2; v_gene: TRBV5-4; abundance: NA
CDR3aa: CASSPETGEDGDIQYF; j_gene: TRBJ2-4; v_gene: TRBV11-2; abundance: NA
CDR3aa: CASSARLAGWETQYF; j_gene: TRBJ2-5; v_gene: TRBV9; abundance: NA
CDR3aa: CAGTGLTYEQYF; j_gene: TRBJ2-7; v_gene: TRBV30; abundance: NA
CDR3aa: CAWSRSRDRGHQPQHF; j_gene: TRBJ1-5; v_gene: TRBV30; abundance: NA
CDR3aa: CATSGKGVPNTGELFF; j_gene: TRBJ2-2; v_gene: TRBV24-1; abundance: NA
CDR3aa: CASSGNRASSGANVLTF; j_gene: TRBJ2-6; v_gene: TRBV5-1; abundance: NA
CDR3aa: CASSLNGVRNQPQHF; j_gene: TRBJ1-5; v_gene: TRBV7-9; abundance: once
CDR3aa: CASSPAGAPGELFF; j_gene: TRBJ2-2; v_gene: TRBV11-2; abundance: NA
CDR3aa: CASSPLGRAYNYGYTF; j_gene: TRBJ1-2; v_gene: TRBV5-4; abundance: NA
CDR3aa: CASSTYRPGLAGWSSYNEQFF; j_gene: TRBJ2-1; v_gene: TRBV9; abundance: NA
CDR3aa: CASSLGGAGYTF; j_gene: TRBJ1-2; v_gene: TRBV12-3/TRBV12-4; abundance: NA